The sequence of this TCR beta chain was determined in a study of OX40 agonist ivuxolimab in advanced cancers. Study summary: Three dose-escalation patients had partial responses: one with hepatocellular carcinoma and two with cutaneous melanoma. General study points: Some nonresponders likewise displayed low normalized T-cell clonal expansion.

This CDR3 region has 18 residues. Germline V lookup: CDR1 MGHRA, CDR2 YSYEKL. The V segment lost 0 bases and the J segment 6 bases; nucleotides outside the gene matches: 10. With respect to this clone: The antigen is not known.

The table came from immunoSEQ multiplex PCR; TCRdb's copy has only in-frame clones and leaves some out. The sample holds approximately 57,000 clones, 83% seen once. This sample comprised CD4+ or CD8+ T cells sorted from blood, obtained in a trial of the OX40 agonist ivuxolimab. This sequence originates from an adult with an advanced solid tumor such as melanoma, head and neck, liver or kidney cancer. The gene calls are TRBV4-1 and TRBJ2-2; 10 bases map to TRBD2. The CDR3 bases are TGCGCCAGCAGCCAAGATTTGAAACTAGCGGGGAGGGCCGGGGAGCTGTTTTTT. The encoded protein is CASSQDLKLAGRAGELFF.